The 21 T cell receptor beta chains below were found in one sample sequenced in a study of lymphopenia after photon versus proton radiotherapy. Here immunoSEQ multiplex PCR was the method, and the copy in TCRdb shows in-frame clones only, minus some. The table includes approximately 30,000 clones, 94% detected once. The input for sequencing was peripheral blood, taken from a patient treated with photon-based radiotherapy. The receptors derive from a woman between 50 and 59 years old with cholangiocarcinoma.

The V call is TRBV15, the J call TRBJ2-7; D not resolved. Trimming took off 3 bases at V and 5 bases at J, with 23 bases between the two ends. The CDR3 is 17 amino acids. Germline V gene sequence: CDR1 LNHNV, CDR2 YYDKDF (reference sequence). The CDR3 sequence: CATSSRRGVVGSHEQYF. CDR3 coding DNA: TGTGCCACCAGCAGCCGTCGCGGTGTTGTGGGTTCCCACGAGCAGTACTTC.

The CDR3 protein is CASSHLDTEAFF. Written as DNA, the CDR3 is TGTGCCAGCAGCCATCTCGACACTGAAGCTTTCTTT. V usage is TRBV6-6 and J usage is TRBJ1-1; D is undetermined. CDR1 MNHNY and CDR2 SVGAGI come from the germline V gene (reference sequence). The CDR3 is 12 residues long. Trimming removed 6 bases from V and 3 bases from J, with 8 bases in between.

The count of this clone is one. The rearrangement uses TRBV4-1 and TRBJ1-5; tentatively, D is TRBD1 (5 bases). CDR1 and CDR2 (germline): MGHRA, YSYEKL. This CDR3 comprises 16 residues. V gave up 0 bases and J gave up 2 bases, with 11 bases separating them. CDR3 sequence (DNA): TGCGCCAGCAGCCAAGAACCCGGGGGTGGCAATCAGCCCCAGCATTTT. This sequence encodes CASSQEPGGGNQPQHF.

The chain combines TRBV10-3 with TRBJ2-7; 11 bases line up with TRBD1. Germline V gene lookup returns CDR1 ENHRY and CDR2 SYGVKD. Germline trimming cut 10 bases from V and 4 bases from J; bases unmatched to any gene: 6. The CDR3 contains 13 residues. The CDR3 loop reads CATRTGGPYEQYF. The CDR3 nucleotides read TGTGCCACCCGGACAGGGGGCCCTTACGAGCAGTACTTC.

The chain links TRBV4-1 to TRBJ1-3; the D is unclear. Germline values: CDR1 MGHRA, CDR2 YSYEKL. The CDR3 spans 16 residues. V lost 3 bases and J 1 base, leaving 13 bases between the germline ends. The CDR3 DNA reads as TGCGCCAGCAGCCATCGAGGACGGGATTCTGGAAACACCATATATTTT. Residues: CASSHRGRDSGNTIYF.

The chain employs TRBV14 and TRBJ2-1; D is possibly TRBD2 (6 bases). The germline gives CDR1 SGHDN, CDR2 FVKESK. The ends were cut back, 1 base at V and 15 bases at J, with 13 bases in the middle. This CDR3 is 12 amino acids long. CDR3 coding DNA: TGTGCCAGCAGCCAAGGCGGGGTTTCGTGGTTCTTC. It specifies CASSQGGVSWFF.

The CDR3, as DNA: TGCGCCAGCAGCTTGTTCCCAAAGCCGGACGAGCAGTACTTC. Its translation is CASSLFPKPDEQYF. This chain connects TRBV5-1 to TRBJ2-7; D remains unclear. The germline V gene encodes CDR1 SGHRS and CDR2 YFSETQ. CDR3 length: 14 amino acids. Trimming removed 1 base at V and 5 bases at J, with 13 bases between.

In this sample, this clone turned up once. The rearrangement joins TRBV19 to TRBJ1-3; D uncertain. The V gene lost 6 bases and the J gene lost 0 bases, with 9 bases spanning the gap. This CDR3 has 14 residues. In germline, CDR1 is LNHDA, CDR2 SQIVND (reference sequence). CDR3 DNA: TGTGCCAGTAGAATAACGGCCTCTGGAAACACCATATATTTT. Protein: CASRITASGNTIYF.

The chain is built from TRBV10-2 and TRBJ1-2, with unresolved D. CDR1 is WSHSY and CDR2 is SAAADI in the germline V gene. The CDR3 length is 14 residues. V was clipped by 0 bases and J by 6 bases, with 11 bases between them. CDR3 sequence reads: CASSESTSAHGYTF. The CDR3 coding sequence is TGCGCCAGCAGTGAGTCGACCTCCGCTCATGGCTACACCTTC.

The CDR3 region has the DNA TGTGCCAGCAGCGCCGACAGGGGGTTAGGCATTCAGTACTTC. Encoded protein: CASSADRGLGIQYF. The rearrangement uses TRBV9 and TRBJ2-4; TRBD1 agrees at 9 bases. CDR3 size: 14 residues. V gave up 3 bases and J gave up 9 bases; unmatched junction bases: 7. Germline CDR1 and CDR2: SGDLS and YYNGEE.

A few counts support this clone. The chain carries TRBV6-6 and TRBJ1-2; D may be TRBD1 (6 bases). The CDR3 is 14 amino acids. From germline, CDR1 is MNHNY and CDR2 SVGAGI (reference sequence). Trimming took off 6 bases at V and 7 bases at J, with 18 bases between the two ends. This chain's CDR3 is CASRTQGLWPGYTF. The CDR3 DNA reads as TGTGCCAGCAGGACACAGGGCCTTTGGCCTGGCTACACCTTC.

The chain uses TRBV5-1 and TRBJ2-7; D not certain. CDR1 SGHRS and CDR2 YFSETQ come from the germline V gene. CDR3 length: 13 amino acids. Trimming took off 3 bases at V and 3 bases at J, with 10 bases between the two ends. CDR3 DNA: TGCGCCAGCAGCTCTGCTGGGGTCTACGAGCAGTACTTC. This gives the protein CASSSAGVYEQYF.

The V call is TRBV7-9, the J call TRBJ1-2; 8 bases fit TRBD1. There are 14 residues in the CDR3. Looked up from germline, CDR1 is SEHNR and CDR2 is FQNEAQ (reference sequence). The ends lost 1 base at V and 8 bases at J; junction bases unmatched: 6. CDR3 nucleotides: TGTGCCAGCAGCTTAGTCCAGGGGGCGCACGGCTACACCTTC. This codes for CASSLVQGAHGYTF.

Written as DNA, the CDR3 is TGTGCCAGCAGTGGCGGCTTTCCATACAATGAGCAGTTCTTC. This encodes CASSGGFPYNEQFF. The chain combines TRBV6-4 with TRBJ2-1; D gene uncertain. The V end lost 4 bases, the J end lost 4 bases, and 11 bases lay between the germline ends. Germline V gives CDR1 MRHNA, CDR2 SNTAGT. The CDR3 contains 14 residues.

J is TRBJ1-1 and V is TRBV9; 9 bases match TRBD1. Looked up from germline, CDR1 is SGDLS and CDR2 is YYNGEE. V dropped 3 bases and J dropped 3; count of bases not matched to a gene: 0. This CDR3 spans 13 amino acids. CDR3 nucleotide sequence: TGTGCCAGCAGCGGGGACAGGGACACTGAAGCTTTCTTT. This sequence encodes CASSGDRDTEAFF. The variable domain in full, completed from reference TRBV9 and TRBJ1-1, reads DSGVTQTPKHLITATGQRVTLRCSPRSGDLSVYWYQQSLDQGLQFLIQYYNGEERAKGNILERFSAQQFPDLHSELNLSSLELGDSALYFCASSGDRDTEAFFGQGTRLTVV.

The sample holds one count of this clone. CDR3 DNA: TGTGCCAGTAATATGGGCGACAGAAATTCACCCCTCCACTTT. It is translated as CASNMGDRNSPLHF. The chain combines TRBV19 with TRBJ1-6; TRBD1 is a possible D gene (5 bases). The ends were cut back, 7 bases at V and 7 bases at J, with 14 bases in the middle. CDR3 length: 14 amino acids. Germline CDR1 reads LNHDA; CDR2 reads SQIVND (reference sequence). Combining the CDR3 with reference TRBV19 and TRBJ1-6 gives the whole variable domain DGGITQSPKYLFRKEGQNVTLSCEQNLNHDAMYWYRQDPGQGLRLIYYSQIVNDFQKGDIAEGYSVSREKKESFPLTVTSAQKNPTAFYLCASNMGDRNSPLHFGNGTRLTVT.

The chain links TRBV2 to TRBJ2-7; no firm D call. Germline CDR1 SNHLY, CDR2 FYNNEI. The V end was cut by 4 bases, the J end by 5 bases, with 18 bases between. This CDR3 comprises 15 residues. CDR3 sequence reads: CASSATLSLLDEQYF. CDR3 DNA: TGTGCCAGCAGTGCTACCCTGTCCCTCCTAGACGAGCAGTACTTC.

The V and J genes are TRBV11-3 and TRBJ1-6, with D tentatively TRBD1 (5 bases). The CDR3 extends over 14 amino acids. Trimming left V 1 base short and J 7 bases short, with 8 bases between. Germline V gene data show CDR1 as SGHNT and CDR2 as YENEEA. The CDR3 loop is CASSLGGVNSPLHF. The CDR3 DNA reads TGTGCCAGCAGCTTAGGGGGGGTAAATTCACCCCTCCACTTT.

The chain has TRBV15 and TRBJ2-3, with 9 bases that match TRBD2. This CDR3 spans 16 amino acids. The germline V gene has CDR1 LNHNV and CDR2 YYDKDF (reference sequence). After removal of 3 bases from V and 3 bases from J, the junction contained 7 bases not matched to a gene. This CDR3 is CATSSRRGGRTDTQYF. In nucleotides, the CDR3 is TGTGCCACCAGCAGTCGGCGGGGGGGCCGGACAGATACGCAGTATTTT.

The chain carries TRBV27 and TRBJ2-7; D is possibly TRBD1 (5 bases). Germline V gene lookup returns CDR1 MNHEY and CDR2 SMNVEV (reference sequence). This CDR3 region has 15 residues. V lost 3 bases and J 5 bases, leaving 17 bases between the germline ends. For the CDR3, the DNA is TGTGCCAGCAGTTTGGGATGGACAACTGACCACGAGCAGTACTTC. It yields the protein CASSLGWTTDHEQYF.

Notes on this clone: Distinct nucleotide sequences in the sample also encode this CDR3. The rearrangement joins TRBV2 to TRBJ1-5; D gene uncertain. Trimming took 4 bases from V and 6 from J, leaving 10 bases between them. The germline CDR1 and CDR2 sequences are SNHLY and FYNNEI. This CDR3 is 13 amino acids long. The CDR3 protein is CASSVNRGQPQHF. The CDR3 DNA follows: TGTGCCAGCAGTGTTAATCGGGGTCAGCCCCAGCATTTT.